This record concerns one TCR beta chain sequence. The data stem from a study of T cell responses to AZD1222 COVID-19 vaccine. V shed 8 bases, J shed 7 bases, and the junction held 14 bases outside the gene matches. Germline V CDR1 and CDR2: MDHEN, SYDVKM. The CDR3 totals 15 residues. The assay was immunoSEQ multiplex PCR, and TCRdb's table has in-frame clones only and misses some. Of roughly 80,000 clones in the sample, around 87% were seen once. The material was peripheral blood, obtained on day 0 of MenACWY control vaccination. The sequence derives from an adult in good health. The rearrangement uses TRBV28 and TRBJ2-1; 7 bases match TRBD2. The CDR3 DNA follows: TGTGCCAGCGGCTCCGGGGGAGGGGTTTGGAATGAGCAGTTCTTC. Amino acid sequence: CASGSGGGVWNEQFF.